This TCR beta chain was recovered during a study of blood T cell repertoires in COVID-19. In the authors' workflow: Researchers report that nucleated cell counts were estimated from reference gene primer amplification. Assay used: immunoSEQ multiplex PCR; TCRdb lists only in-frame clones, some missing. V and J calls and clone size are copied from that table; D and trimming were computed from the DNA. Of fewer than 200,000 clones listed, under 85% are singletons. Those enrolled, adults aged about 18 to 89 years, came from some 25 US areas. Cohort 3 recovery required two negative PCRs, clearance, or symptom resolution. This CDR3 is built from 18 residues.

The sequenced sample consisted of PBMCs or T cells enriched from blood (not recorded which). The origin of this receptor is a man between 50 and 59 years old who had recovered from COVID-19. This chain connects TRBV21-1 to TRBJ1-3; the D call TRBD1 from the table was never checked on the DNA. TRBV21-1 is recorded as a pseudogene. The CDR3 loop is CASSLRDRCSNSGNTIYF. The CDR3, as DNA: TGTGCCAGCAGCCTCCGGGACAGGTGCTCGAACTCTGGAAACACCATATATTTT.